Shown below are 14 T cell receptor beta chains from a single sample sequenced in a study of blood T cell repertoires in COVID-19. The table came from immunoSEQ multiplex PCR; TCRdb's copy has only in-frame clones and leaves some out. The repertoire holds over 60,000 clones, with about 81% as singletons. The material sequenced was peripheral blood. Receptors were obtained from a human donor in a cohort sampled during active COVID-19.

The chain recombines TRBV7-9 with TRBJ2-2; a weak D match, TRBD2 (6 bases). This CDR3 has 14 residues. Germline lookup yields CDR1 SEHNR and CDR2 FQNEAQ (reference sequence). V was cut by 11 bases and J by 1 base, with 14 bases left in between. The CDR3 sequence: CAGGVQMNTGELFF. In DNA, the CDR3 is TGTGCCGGAGGGGTACAGATGAACACCGGGGAGCTGTTTTTT.

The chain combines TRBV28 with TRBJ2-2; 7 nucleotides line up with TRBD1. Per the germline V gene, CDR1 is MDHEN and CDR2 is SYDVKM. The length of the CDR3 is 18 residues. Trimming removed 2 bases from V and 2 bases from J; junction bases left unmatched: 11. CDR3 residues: CASSLPLYRGENTGELFF. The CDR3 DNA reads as TGTGCCAGCAGTTTACCTCTCTACAGGGGCGAAAACACCGGGGAGCTGTTTTTT.

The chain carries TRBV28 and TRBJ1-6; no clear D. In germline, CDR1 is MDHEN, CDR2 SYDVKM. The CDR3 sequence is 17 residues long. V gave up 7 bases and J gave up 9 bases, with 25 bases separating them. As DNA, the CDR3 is TGTGCCAGCACCCTTTACCGGAACCTCGGAGGCGGTTCACCCCTCCACTTT. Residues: CASTLYRNLGGGSPLHF.

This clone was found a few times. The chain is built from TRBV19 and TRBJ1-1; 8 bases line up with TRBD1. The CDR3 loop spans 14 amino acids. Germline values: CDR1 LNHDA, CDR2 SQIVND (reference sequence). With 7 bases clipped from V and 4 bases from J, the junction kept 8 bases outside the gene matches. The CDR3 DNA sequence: TGTGCCAGTACCCCAGGACAGGGTGGCACTGAAGCTTTCTTT. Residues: CASTPGQGGTEAFF.

The CDR3 sequence: CASSPRLDTQYF. CDR3 DNA sequence: TGTGCCAGCAGCCCGAGGTTAGATACGCAGTATTTT. J is TRBJ2-3 and V is TRBV7-9; D is undetermined. CDR3 length: 12 residues. The V gene's germline CDR1 is SEHNR and CDR2 FQNEAQ (reference sequence). V was pared by 5 bases and J by 5 bases, with 8 bases between.

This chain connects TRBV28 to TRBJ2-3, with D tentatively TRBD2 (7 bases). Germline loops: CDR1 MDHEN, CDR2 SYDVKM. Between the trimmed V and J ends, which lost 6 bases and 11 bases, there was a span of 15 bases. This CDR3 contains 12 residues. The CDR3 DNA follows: TGTGCCAGCAGAAGGACGGGGGGCCGGCAGTATTTT. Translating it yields CASRRTGGRQYF. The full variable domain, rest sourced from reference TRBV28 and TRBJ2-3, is DVKVTQSSRYLVKRTGEKVFLECVQDMDHENMFWYRQDPGLGLRLIYFSYDVKMKEKGDIPEGYSVSREKKERFSLILESASTNQTSMYLCASRRTGGRQYFGPGTRLTVL.

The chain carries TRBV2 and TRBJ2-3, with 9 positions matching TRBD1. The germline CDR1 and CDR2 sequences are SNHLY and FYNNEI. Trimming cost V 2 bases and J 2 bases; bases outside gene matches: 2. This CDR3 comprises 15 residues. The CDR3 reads CASSEWDRDTDTQYF. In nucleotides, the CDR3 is TGTGCCAGCAGTGAATGGGACAGGGACACAGATACGCAGTATTTT.

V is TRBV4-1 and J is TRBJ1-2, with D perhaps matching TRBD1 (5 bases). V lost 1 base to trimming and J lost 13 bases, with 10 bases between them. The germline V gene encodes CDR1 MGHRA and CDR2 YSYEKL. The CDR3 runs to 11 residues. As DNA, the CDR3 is TGCGCCAGCAGCCAAGGGGGGGACTGCACCTTC. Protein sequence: CASSQGGDCTF.

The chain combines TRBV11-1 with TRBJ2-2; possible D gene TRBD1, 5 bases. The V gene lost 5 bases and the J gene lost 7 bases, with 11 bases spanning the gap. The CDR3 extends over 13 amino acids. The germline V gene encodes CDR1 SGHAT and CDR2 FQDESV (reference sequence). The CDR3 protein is CASSTIQGGELFF. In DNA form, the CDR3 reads TGTGCCAGCAGCACCATCCAGGGCGGGGAGCTGTTTTTT.

Written as DNA, the CDR3 is TGTGCCAGCAGCCCGACAGGGGTATCTTACGTCGGGGAGCTGTTTTTT. Translating it yields CASSPTGVSYVGELFF. The chain links TRBV3-1 (or the pseudogene TRBV3-2) to TRBJ2-2; 8 bases line up with TRBD1. J gave up 7 bases and V 4 bases, and 11 bases lay outside the gene matches. This CDR3 region has 16 residues. Germline assignment: CDR1 LGHDT and CDR2 YNNKEL (reference sequence).

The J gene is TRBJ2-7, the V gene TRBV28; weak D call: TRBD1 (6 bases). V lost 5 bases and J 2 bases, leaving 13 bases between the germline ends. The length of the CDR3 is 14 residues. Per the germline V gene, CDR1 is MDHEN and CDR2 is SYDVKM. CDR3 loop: CASSLTGDTYEQYF. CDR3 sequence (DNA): TGTGCCAGCAGTCTCACCGGGGACACCTACGAGCAGTACTTC.

CDR3 loop: CASRPTQGRNEKLFF. The CDR3, as DNA: TGTGCCAGCCGTCCGACACAGGGTAGAAATGAAAAACTGTTTTTT. The V gene is TRBV28, the J gene TRBJ1-4; D is perhaps TRBD1 (6 bases). The CDR3 loop spans 15 amino acids. V lost 8 bases to trimming and J lost 5 bases, with 18 bases between them. Germline V lookup: CDR1 MDHEN, CDR2 SYDVKM. Combining the CDR3 with reference TRBV28 and TRBJ1-4 gives the whole variable domain DVKVTQSSRYLVKRTGEKVFLECVQDMDHENMFWYRQDPGLGLRLIYFSYDVKMKEKGDIPEGYSVSREKKERFSLILESASTNQTSMYLCASRPTQGRNEKLFFGSGTQLSVL.

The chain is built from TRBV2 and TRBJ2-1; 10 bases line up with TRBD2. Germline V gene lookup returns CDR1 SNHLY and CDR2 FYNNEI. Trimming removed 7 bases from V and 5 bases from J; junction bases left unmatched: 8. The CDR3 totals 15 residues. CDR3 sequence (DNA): TGTGCCAGCATCATACTTGGACTAGCGGACAATGAGCAGTTCTTC. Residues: CASIILGLADNEQFF.

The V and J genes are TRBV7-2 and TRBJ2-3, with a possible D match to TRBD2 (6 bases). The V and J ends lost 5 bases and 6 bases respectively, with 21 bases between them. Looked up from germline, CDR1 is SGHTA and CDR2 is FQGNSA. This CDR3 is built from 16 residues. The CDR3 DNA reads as TGTGCCAGCAGCCCAGAGCGGTTGGCGGGATGGGATACGCAGTATTTT. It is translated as CASSPERLAGWDTQYF.